This TCR beta chain was captured by sequencing in a study of cytomegalovirus exposure and HLA in healthy donors. Whole-study findings and limits: Donors were assumed by presence/absence analyses to have roughly uniform sequencing depth. Solely CMV serostatus was available to characterize immune exposure.

Concerning this clone: The antigen remains unidentified.

The primer mix had 60 Vbeta and 13 Jbeta primers. Libraries were prepared by immunoSEQ multiplex PCR; TCRdb keeps only in-frame clonotypes and omits some of them. The sample consists of 150,000 to 200,000 clones, more than 70% of them appearing once. V lost 3 bases, J lost 4 bases, and 10 bases stayed unmatched. Germline CDR1 SGHTA, CDR2 FQGNSA. The CDR3 is 16 residues long. The V call is TRBV7-2, the J call TRBJ1-2; TRBD1 matches at 8 bases. The origin of this receptor is a boy between 5 and 17 years old in good health and CMV-seronegative. The sequenced sample consisted of PBMCs. CDR3 sequence reads: CASSLRRTGSGYGYTF. CDR3 coding DNA: TGTGCCAGCAGCTTGAGAAGGACAGGGAGCGGCTATGGCTACACCTTC. Full variable domain (rest looked up from reference TRBV7-2 and TRBJ1-2): GAGVSQSPSNKVTEKGKDVELRCDPISGHTALYWYRQSLGQGLEFLIYFQGNSAPDKSGLPSDRFSAERTGGSVSTLTIQRTQQEDSAVYLCASSLRRTGSGYGYTFGSGTRLTVV.